This passage covers 11 T cell receptor beta chains from one sample sequenced in a study of T cells in localized non-small cell lung cancer. TCRdb keeps only in-frame clones here, not all; method: immunoSEQ multiplex PCR. The table lists 1,800 or so clones, about a quarter of them singletons, with around 14% in the top ten. This material consisted of normal lung tissue next to the tumor, taken before any cancer treatment. These receptors came from a male donor at least 60 years old with stage II squamous cell lung carcinoma.

Sample share makes this clone medium-sized (0.01 to 0.1%). The J gene is TRBJ2-3, the V gene TRBV11-3; D not certain. The CDR3 contains 14 residues. The germline V gene encodes CDR1 SGHNT and CDR2 YENEEA. V gave up 6 bases and J gave up 1 base, with 11 bases separating them. CDR3 residues: CASRLITGTDTQYF. The CDR3 DNA reads TGTGCCAGCAGGTTAATCACGGGCACAGATACGCAGTATTTT.

This chain connects TRBV14 to TRBJ1-5; a possible D gene is TRBD1 (6 bases). The CDR3 has 13 residues. V lost 3 bases and J lost 4, with 7 bases in between. Per germline, CDR1 SGHDN and CDR2 FVKESK. This CDR3 is CASSHQGNQPQHF. The CDR3 DNA is TGTGCCAGCAGCCACCAGGGGAATCAGCCCCAGCATTTT.

This clone has only a few counts. The gene calls are TRBV11-3 and TRBJ2-5; 7 bases fit TRBD2. Losses at the gene ends were 3 bases for V and 2 bases for J; bases not matched to a gene: 3. Germline CDR1 reads SGHNT; CDR2 reads YENEEA. The CDR3 is made up of 14 amino acids. In nucleotides, the CDR3 is TGTGCCAGCAGCTTCCAGGGAGGGCAAGAGACCCAGTACTTC. This sequence encodes CASSFQGGQETQYF.

This clone occurred a few times. The chain combines TRBV9 with TRBJ1-1; D perhaps matches TRBD1 (6 bases). V shed 3 bases and J shed 7 bases, with 10 bases lying between them. The CDR3 totals 12 residues. CDR1 is SGDLS, CDR2 YYNGEE, per germline. The CDR3 sequence is CASSGQGFEAFF. The CDR3 DNA reads TGTGCCAGCAGCGGTCAGGGGTTTGAAGCTTTCTTT.

This clone is medium-sized in the sample. V gene TRBV11-3 combines with J gene TRBJ1-2, with 7 nucleotides matching TRBD1. V was pared by 4 bases and J by 4 bases, with 6 bases of the junction left unmatched. Germline V gene sequence: CDR1 SGHNT, CDR2 YENEEA. The CDR3 contains 14 residues. CDR3 DNA: TGTGCCAGCAGCTGGGGGGGACAGATCTATGGCTACACCTTC. As protein: CASSWGGQIYGYTF.

V is TRBV9 and J is TRBJ1-1; TRBD1 aligns across 8 bases. Germline V lookup: CDR1 SGDLS, CDR2 YYNGEE. Germline trimming cut 1 base from V and 4 bases from J; bases unmatched to any gene: 3. This CDR3 is built from 14 residues. As DNA, the CDR3 is TGTGCCAGCAGCGTACAGGGGGCGGGCACTGAAGCTTTCTTT. Amino acids: CASSVQGAGTEAFF.

Only a few counts were recorded for this clone. The chain carries TRBV6-1 and TRBJ1-3, with D unclear. The CDR3 is made up of 16 amino acids. Trimming removed 0 bases at V and 0 bases at J, with 9 bases between. Germline CDR1 reads MNHNS; CDR2 reads SASEGT. CDR3 coding DNA: TGTGCCAGCAGTGAAGCGCCGCCCCTCTCTGGAAACACCATATATTTT. Translating it yields CASSEAPPLSGNTIYF.

By proportion, this clone is medium-sized (0.01 to 0.1%). The gene calls are TRBV11-3 and TRBJ1-4; no reliable D call. Germline lookup yields CDR1 SGHNT and CDR2 YENEEA. The ends were cut back, 3 bases at V and 6 bases at J, with 11 bases in the middle. CDR3 size: 14 residues. The CDR3 here is CASSLHTQDEKLFF. The DNA of the CDR3 is TGTGCCAGCAGCTTGCATACCCAAGATGAAAAACTGTTTTTT.

The rearrangement links TRBV18 to TRBJ1-2; TRBD1 matches at 7 bases. The CDR3 is made up of 15 amino acids. In germline, CDR1 is KGHSH, CDR2 LQKENI. With 3 bases clipped from V and 2 bases from J, the junction kept 6 bases outside the gene matches. CDR3 in amino acids: CASSPRAGGNYGYTF. CDR3 nucleotides: TGTGCCAGCTCACCCCGGGCAGGGGGGAACTATGGCTACACCTTC.

By share, this clone ranks as medium-sized. The chain employs TRBV11-3 and TRBJ1-3, with D unresolved. The CDR3 is made up of 16 amino acids. Germline V gives CDR1 SGHNT, CDR2 YENEEA. Trimming removed 2 bases at V and 3 bases at J, with 14 bases between. The DNA for the CDR3 is TGTGCCAGCAGCTTAAAAGAGGCCTCCGATGGAAACACCATATATTTT. It codes for CASSLKEASDGNTIYF.

This clone has only one observation. V is TRBV29-1 and J is TRBJ1-1; possible D gene TRBD1, 6 bases. The germline V gene encodes CDR1 SQVTM and CDR2 ANQGSEA. The V gene lost 4 bases and the J gene lost 0 bases, with 15 bases spanning the gap. The CDR3 runs 15 residues. CDR3 sequence (DNA): TGCAGCGTTGCCCTACGGACAGATATGAACACTGAAGCTTTCTTT. It yields the protein CSVALRTDMNTEAFF.